Below are 7 T cell receptor beta chains sequenced from a single sample in a study of OX40 agonist ivuxolimab in advanced cancers. Libraries were prepared by immunoSEQ multiplex PCR; TCRdb keeps only in-frame clonotypes and omits some of them. The top ten clones hold 5.9% of a sample with around 70,000 clones, 85% of them seen once. The material was CD4+ or CD8+ T cells sorted from blood, obtained in a trial of the OX40 agonist ivuxolimab. Source of these receptors: an adult with an advanced solid tumor such as melanoma, head and neck, liver or kidney cancer.

The gene calls are TRBV21-1 and TRBJ1-2; the table's D call TRBD1 went unverified against the DNA. TRBV21-1 is given as a pseudogene. The CDR3 has 17 amino acids. The CDR3: CASSLDYDRGRGKSYTF. The DNA of the CDR3 is TGTGCCAGCAGCCTCGATTACGATAGGGGGCGAGGTAAAAGCTACACCTTC.

The chain combines TRBV19 with TRBJ2-3, with D possibly being TRBD2 (5 bases). Germline values: CDR1 LNHDA, CDR2 SQIVND (reference sequence). With 5 bases removed from V and 2 bases from J, the gap between germline ends came to 11 bases. The CDR3 totals 14 residues. The CDR3 DNA follows: TGTGCCAGTAGTGAGGGCACAATCACAGATACGCAGTATTTT. Amino acids: CASSEGTITDTQYF.

This rearrangement joins TRBV5-1 to TRBJ1-4; no clear D gene. The CDR3 sequence is 13 residues long. Trimming removed 5 bases from V and 4 bases from J, with 9 bases in between. Germline CDR1 reads SGHRS; CDR2 reads YFSETQ. CDR3 DNA: TGCGCCAGCAGGGAAGGCTTTAATGAAAAACTGTTTTTT. Amino acids: CASREGFNEKLFF.

This chain uses TRBV2 with TRBJ2-3; 9 nucleotides align to TRBD1. Trimming took 11 bases from V and 4 from J; bases not matched to a gene: 10. This CDR3 has 14 amino acids. Germline CDR1 and CDR2: SNHLY and FYNNEI. The CDR3 coding sequence is TGTGCCGGCCAAACAGGGGGCATCCCAGATACGCAGTATTTT. Its translation is CAGQTGGIPDTQYF.

V is TRBV7-9 and J is TRBJ2-3, with D possibly being TRBD1 or TRBD2 (5 bases each). The CDR3 is made up of 15 amino acids. Germline V lookup: CDR1 SEHNR, CDR2 FQNEAQ (reference sequence). Between the trimmed V and J ends, which lost 5 bases and 2 bases, there was a span of 14 bases. CDR3 region: CASSAGASPTDTQYF. The CDR3 DNA is TGTGCCAGCAGCGCCGGGGCATCCCCCACAGATACGCAGTATTTT.

This rearrangement joins TRBV6-5 to TRBJ1-2; tentative D call: TRBD1 (5 bases). The CDR3 totals 15 residues. From germline, CDR1 is MNHEY and CDR2 SVGAGI. The germline V and J ends were trimmed by 7 bases and 8 bases, with 23 bases remaining between them. This chain's CDR3 is CASKPDSQLLGGYTF. The CDR3 DNA reads as TGTGCCAGCAAGCCCGACAGCCAACTATTGGGGGGCTACACCTTC.

This clone came up a few times. J is TRBJ1-5 and V is TRBV18; 7 bases align to TRBD1. The CDR3 has 16 amino acids. Germline loops: CDR1 KGHSH, CDR2 LQKENI. V was clipped by 4 bases and J by 2 bases; unmatched bases: 8. The CDR3 DNA sequence: TGTGCCAGCTCACTTTACAGGGGCGACGGCAATCAGCCCCAGCATTTT. It translates to CASSLYRGDGNQPQHF.